Shown below are 10 T cell receptor beta chains from a single sample sequenced in a study of T-cell reconstitution after alpha-beta-depleted transplantation in children. Molecular barcoding with unique molecular identifiers was used for the TCRbeta library. TCRdb reanalysed the PCR reads using MiXCR and keeps one entry per CDR3 protein. Among fewer than 350,000 distinct CDR3 sequences listed, 10% were seen once. The sequencing used PBMCs, collected before TCRalphabeta/CD19-depleted stem cell transplant. These receptors were obtained from a boy younger than two with acute myeloid leukemia, due to receive a stem cell transplant.

The chain uses TRBV5-4 and TRBJ2-7; the D gene is possibly TRBD2 (6 bases). Per germline, CDR1 SGHNT and CDR2 YYREEE (reference sequence). V was clipped by 0 bases and J by 5 bases, with 12 bases between them. CDR3 length equals 14 residues. The CDR3 spells CASSLGGRIDEQYF. Here the CDR3 DNA reads TGTGCCAGCAGCTTGGGGGGGAGGATCGACGAGCAGTACTTC.

This clonotype was observed at least ten times. J is TRBJ2-2 and V is TRBV3-1; TRBD1 agrees at 12 bases. Unmatched junction bases numbered 3, after V lost 3 bases and J lost 4 bases. The germline V gene has CDR1 LGHDT and CDR2 YNNKEL (reference sequence). The CDR3 is made up of 16 amino acids. The CDR3 nucleotides read TGTGCCAGCAGCCATAGGGACAGGGGGCTCACCGGGGAGCTGTTTTTT. Protein: CASSHRDRGLTGELFF.

The table lists this clonotype with a few counts. This chain connects TRBV4-3 to TRBJ2-3; 12 positions agree with TRBD2. CDR1 is LGHNA and CDR2 is YSLEER in the germline V gene. V lost 1 base, J lost 0 bases, and 5 bases stayed unmatched. The CDR3 has 18 amino acids. The CDR3 is CASSQAPGLAGSTDTQYF. As DNA, the CDR3 is TGCGCCAGCAGCCAAGCCCCAGGACTAGCGGGAAGCACAGATACGCAGTATTTT.

This clonotype was picked up many times. V and J are TRBV9 and TRBJ2-5; perhaps TRBD2 as D (7 bases). Trimming removed 2 bases from V and 3 bases from J, with 17 bases in between. The CDR3 runs to 16 residues. Germline values: CDR1 SGDLS, CDR2 YYNGEE. CDR3 nucleotides: TGTGCCAGCAGCGTTTCGGGGGGCCGTTACAAAGAGACCCAGTACTTC. This sequence encodes CASSVSGGRYKETQYF. The variable domain in full, completed from reference TRBV9 and TRBJ2-5, reads DSGVTQTPKHLITATGQRVTLRCSPRSGDLSVYWYQQSLDQGLQFLIQYYNGEERAKGNILERFSAQQFPDLHSELNLSSLELGDSALYFCASSVSGGRYKETQYFGPGTRLLVL.

There are many counts of this clonotype. The chain uses TRBV27 and TRBJ1-1, with D possibly TRBD1 on 6 matching bases. CDR3 size: 16 residues. V lost 3 bases, J lost 3 bases, and 17 bases lay in between. The germline CDR1 and CDR2 sequences are MNHEY and SMNVEV (reference sequence). The CDR3 DNA follows: TGTGCCAGCAGTTTTAGGTCGCGGACAGAATACACTGAAGCTTTCTTT. Its protein is CASSFRSRTEYTEAFF.

Many counts were recorded for this clonotype. The chain carries TRBV29-1 and TRBJ1-1; D gene unclear. V was cut by 3 bases and J by 6 bases, with 17 bases left in between. The CDR3 extends over 14 amino acids. Germline V lookup: CDR1 SQVTM, CDR2 ANQGSEA. CDR3 in DNA: TGCAGCGTTGATTATTGGGGAAACCCCTCTGAAGCTTTCTTT. The encoded protein is CSVDYWGNPSEAFF. Full variable domain (remainder filled in from reference TRBV29-1 and TRBJ1-1): SAVISQKPSRDICQRGTSLTIQCQVDSQVTMMFWYRQQPGQSLTLIATANQGSEATYESGFVIDKFPISRPNLTFSTLTVSNMSPEDSSIYLCSVDYWGNPSEAFFGQGTRLTVV.

This clonotype was detected ten times or more. The V call is TRBV4-3, the J call TRBJ2-3; 9 positions match TRBD2. Germline V gene lookup returns CDR1 LGHNA and CDR2 YSLEER. With 0 bases clipped from V and 0 bases from J, the junction kept 7 bases outside the gene matches. This CDR3 is built from 18 residues. The CDR3 nucleotides are TGCGCCAGCAGCCAAGATCCGCCTAGCGGGGCTAGCACAGATACGCAGTATTTT. This gives the protein CASSQDPPSGASTDTQYF.

Ten or more counts support this clonotype. The gene calls are TRBV7-9 and TRBJ2-2; D not certain. CDR3 length: 13 residues. V lost 6 bases and J 1 base, leaving 6 bases between the germline ends. Germline V gives CDR1 SEHNR, CDR2 FQNEAQ (reference sequence). Here the CDR3 reads CASRAMNTGELFF. The CDR3 DNA reads TGTGCCAGCAGGGCAATGAACACCGGGGAGCTGTTTTTT. Full variable domain (outside the CDR3, taken from reference TRBV7-9 and TRBJ2-2): DTGVSQNPRHKITKRGQNVTFRCDPISEHNRLYWYRQTLGQGPEFLTYFQNEAQLEKSRLLSDRFSAERPKGSFSTLEIQRTEQGDSAMYLCASRAMNTGELFFGEGSRLTVL.

This clonotype was recorded at least ten times. The chain uses TRBV12-3 or TRBV12-4 and TRBJ1-1; tentatively, D is TRBD1 (5 bases). Between the trimmed V and J ends, which lost 2 bases and 1 base, there was a span of 8 bases. This CDR3 has 14 residues. CDR3 protein: CASSLRDGNTEAFF. The DNA for the CDR3 is TGTGCCAGCAGTTTACGGGACGGGAACACTGAAGCTTTCTTT.

Many counts were recorded for this clonotype. The V gene is TRBV29-1, the J gene TRBJ1-2; 9 nucleotides match TRBD1. Germline V gene lookup returns CDR1 SQVTM and CDR2 ANQGSEA. Germline trimming cut 6 bases from V and 0 bases from J; bases unmatched to any gene: 5. CDR3 size: 14 residues. The CDR3 spells CSVWTGAPNYGYTF. In DNA, the CDR3 is TGCAGCGTGTGGACAGGGGCCCCTAACTATGGCTACACCTTC.